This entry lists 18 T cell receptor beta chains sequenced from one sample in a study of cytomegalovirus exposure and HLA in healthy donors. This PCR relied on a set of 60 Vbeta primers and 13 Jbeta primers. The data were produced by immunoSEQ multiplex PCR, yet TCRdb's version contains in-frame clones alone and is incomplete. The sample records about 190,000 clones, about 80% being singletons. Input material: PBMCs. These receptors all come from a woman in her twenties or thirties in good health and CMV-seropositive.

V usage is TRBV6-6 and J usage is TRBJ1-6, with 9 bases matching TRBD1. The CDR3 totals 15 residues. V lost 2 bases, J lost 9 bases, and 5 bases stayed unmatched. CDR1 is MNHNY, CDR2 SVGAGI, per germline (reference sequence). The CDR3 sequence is CASSYAGTGFSPLHF. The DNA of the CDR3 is TGTGCCAGCAGTTACGCCGGGACAGGGTTTTCACCCCTCCACTTT.

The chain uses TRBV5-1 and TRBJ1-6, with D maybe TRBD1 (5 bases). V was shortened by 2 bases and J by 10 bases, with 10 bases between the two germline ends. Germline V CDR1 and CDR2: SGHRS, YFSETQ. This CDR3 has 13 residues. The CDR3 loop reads CASSFRAESPLHF. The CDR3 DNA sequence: TGCGCCAGCAGCTTCAGGGCCGAGTCACCCCTCCACTTT.

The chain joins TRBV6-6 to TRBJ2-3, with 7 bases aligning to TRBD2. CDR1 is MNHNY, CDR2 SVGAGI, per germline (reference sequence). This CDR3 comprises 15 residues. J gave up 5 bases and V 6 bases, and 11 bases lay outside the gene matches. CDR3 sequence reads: CASSPAGGRGDTQYF. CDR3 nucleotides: TGTGCCAGCAGCCCCGCCGGCGGGAGAGGAGATACGCAGTATTTT.

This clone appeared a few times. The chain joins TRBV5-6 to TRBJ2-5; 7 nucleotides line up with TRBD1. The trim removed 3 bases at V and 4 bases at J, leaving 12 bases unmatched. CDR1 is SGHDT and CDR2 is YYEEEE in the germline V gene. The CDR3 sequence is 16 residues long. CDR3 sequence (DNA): TGTGCCAGCAGCTGGGAGACAGGGAGACTCGGAGAGACCCAGTACTTC. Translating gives CASSWETGRLGETQYF.

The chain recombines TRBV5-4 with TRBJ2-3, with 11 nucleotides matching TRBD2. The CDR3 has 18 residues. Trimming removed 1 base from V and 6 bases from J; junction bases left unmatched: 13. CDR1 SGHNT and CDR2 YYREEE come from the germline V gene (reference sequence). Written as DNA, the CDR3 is TGTGCCAGCAGCTTGATACTAGCGGGGGCCCTACAAATGGATACGCAGTATTTT. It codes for CASSLILAGALQMDTQYF.

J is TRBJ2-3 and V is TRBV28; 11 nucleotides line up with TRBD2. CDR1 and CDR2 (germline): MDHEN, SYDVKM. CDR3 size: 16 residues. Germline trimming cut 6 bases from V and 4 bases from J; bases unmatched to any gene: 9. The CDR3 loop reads CASRFSGGAQADTQYF. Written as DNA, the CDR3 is TGTGCCAGCAGGTTTAGCGGGGGGGCCCAGGCAGATACGCAGTATTTT.

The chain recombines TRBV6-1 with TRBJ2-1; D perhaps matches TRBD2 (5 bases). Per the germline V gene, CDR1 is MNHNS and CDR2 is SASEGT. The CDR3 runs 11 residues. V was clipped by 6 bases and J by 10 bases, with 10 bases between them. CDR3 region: CASSPLGEQFF. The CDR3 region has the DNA TGTGCCAGCAGCCCACTAGGGGAGCAGTTCTTC.

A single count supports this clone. The CDR3 reads CAISDGNVDSPLHF. For the CDR3, the DNA is TGTGCCATCAGTGACGGTAATGTTGATTCACCCCTCCACTTT. This sequence joins TRBV10-3 and TRBJ1-6; D unresolved. Deletions cut 3 bases from V and 8 bases from J, with 11 bases between. Germline-derived CDR1 and CDR2 are ENHRY and SYGVKD. The CDR3 consists of 14 residues.

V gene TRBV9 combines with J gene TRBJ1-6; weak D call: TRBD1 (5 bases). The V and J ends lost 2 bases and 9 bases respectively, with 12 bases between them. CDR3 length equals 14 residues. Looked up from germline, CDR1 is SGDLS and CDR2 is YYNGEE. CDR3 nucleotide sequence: TGTGCCAGCAGCGTCTCGGGGGAGGCTTCACCCCTCCACTTT. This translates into CASSVSGEASPLHF.

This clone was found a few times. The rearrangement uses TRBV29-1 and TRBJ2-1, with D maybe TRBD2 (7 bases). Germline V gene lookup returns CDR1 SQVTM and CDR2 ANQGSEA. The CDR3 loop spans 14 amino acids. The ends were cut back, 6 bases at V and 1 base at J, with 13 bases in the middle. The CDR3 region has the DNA TGCAGCGTAGGGGGGGCGACTTCCTACAATGAGCAGTTCTTC. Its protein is CSVGGATSYNEQFF.

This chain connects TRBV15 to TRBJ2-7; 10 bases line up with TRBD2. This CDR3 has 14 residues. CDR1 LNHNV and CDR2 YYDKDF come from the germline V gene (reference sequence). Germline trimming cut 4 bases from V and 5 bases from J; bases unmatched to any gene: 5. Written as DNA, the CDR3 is TGTGCCACCAGCATTACCGGGACTAGCGACGAGCAGTACTTC. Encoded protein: CATSITGTSDEQYF.

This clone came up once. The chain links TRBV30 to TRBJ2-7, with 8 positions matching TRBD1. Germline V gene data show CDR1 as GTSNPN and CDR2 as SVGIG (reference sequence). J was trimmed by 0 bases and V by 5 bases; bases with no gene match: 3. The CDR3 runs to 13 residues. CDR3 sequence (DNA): TGTGCCTGGGGGACAGGCTTCTCCTACGAGCAGTACTTC. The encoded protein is CAWGTGFSYEQYF.

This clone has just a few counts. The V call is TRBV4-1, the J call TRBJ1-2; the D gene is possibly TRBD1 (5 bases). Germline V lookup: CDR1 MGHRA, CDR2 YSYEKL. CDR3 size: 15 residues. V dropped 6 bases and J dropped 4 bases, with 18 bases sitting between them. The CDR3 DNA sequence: TGCGCCAGCAGTCCATTTTGGGGGGGTGGCTATGGCTACACCTTC. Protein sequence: CASSPFWGGGYGYTF.

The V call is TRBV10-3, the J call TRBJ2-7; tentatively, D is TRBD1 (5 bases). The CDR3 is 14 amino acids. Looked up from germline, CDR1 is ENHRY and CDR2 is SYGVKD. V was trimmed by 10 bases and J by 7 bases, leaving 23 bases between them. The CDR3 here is CATTPPTGSGEQYF. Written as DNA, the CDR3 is TGTGCCACCACTCCCCCCACAGGTTCGGGTGAGCAGTACTTC.

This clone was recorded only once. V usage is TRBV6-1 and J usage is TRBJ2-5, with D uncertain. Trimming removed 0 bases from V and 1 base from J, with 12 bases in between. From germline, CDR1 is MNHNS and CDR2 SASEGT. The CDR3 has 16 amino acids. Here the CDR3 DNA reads TGTGCCAGCAGTGAAGCTTACGACGGGTTCCAAGAGACCCAGTACTTC. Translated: CASSEAYDGFQETQYF.

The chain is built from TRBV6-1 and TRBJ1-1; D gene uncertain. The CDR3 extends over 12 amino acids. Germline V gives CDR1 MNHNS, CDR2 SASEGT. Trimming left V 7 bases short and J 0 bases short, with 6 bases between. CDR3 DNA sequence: TGTGCCAGCAACAGTATGAACACTGAAGCTTTCTTT. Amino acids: CASNSMNTEAFF.

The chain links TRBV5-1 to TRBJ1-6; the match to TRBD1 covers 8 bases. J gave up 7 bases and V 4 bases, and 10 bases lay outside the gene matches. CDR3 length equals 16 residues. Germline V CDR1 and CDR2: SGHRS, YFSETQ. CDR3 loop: CASSPDGQGPNSPLHF. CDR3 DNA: TGCGCCAGCAGCCCGGACGGACAGGGCCCGAATTCACCCCTCCACTTT. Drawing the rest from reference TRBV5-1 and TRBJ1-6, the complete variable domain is KAGVTQTPRYLIKTRGQQVTLSCSPISGHRSVSWYQQTPGQGLQFLFEYFSETQRNKGNFPGRFSGRQFSNSRSEMNVSTLELGDSALYLCASSPDGQGPNSPLHFGNGTRLTVT.

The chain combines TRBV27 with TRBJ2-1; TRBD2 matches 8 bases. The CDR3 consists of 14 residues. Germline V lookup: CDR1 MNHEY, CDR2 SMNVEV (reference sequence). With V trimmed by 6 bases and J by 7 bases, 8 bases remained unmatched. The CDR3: CASSLGGARNEQFF. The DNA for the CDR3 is TGTGCCAGCAGCCTCGGGGGGGCCAGGAATGAGCAGTTCTTC.